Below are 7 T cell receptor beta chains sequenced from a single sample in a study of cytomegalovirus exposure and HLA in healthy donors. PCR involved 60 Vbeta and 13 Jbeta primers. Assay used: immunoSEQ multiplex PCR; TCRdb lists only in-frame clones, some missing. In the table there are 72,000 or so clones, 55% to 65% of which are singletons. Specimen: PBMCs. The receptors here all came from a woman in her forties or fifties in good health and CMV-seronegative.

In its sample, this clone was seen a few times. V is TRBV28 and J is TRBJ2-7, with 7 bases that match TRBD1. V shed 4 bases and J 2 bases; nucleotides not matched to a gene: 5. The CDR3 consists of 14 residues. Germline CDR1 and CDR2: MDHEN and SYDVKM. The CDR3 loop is CASSSRTGPYEQYF. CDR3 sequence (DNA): TGTGCCAGCAGTTCCCGGACAGGACCCTACGAGCAGTACTTC.

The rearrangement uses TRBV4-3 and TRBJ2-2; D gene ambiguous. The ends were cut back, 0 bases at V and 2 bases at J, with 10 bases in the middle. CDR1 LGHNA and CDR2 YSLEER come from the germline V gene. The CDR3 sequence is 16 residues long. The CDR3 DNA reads TGCGCCAGCAGCCAAGACACGCGTCTAAACACCGGGGAGCTGTTTTTT. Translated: CASSQDTRLNTGELFF.

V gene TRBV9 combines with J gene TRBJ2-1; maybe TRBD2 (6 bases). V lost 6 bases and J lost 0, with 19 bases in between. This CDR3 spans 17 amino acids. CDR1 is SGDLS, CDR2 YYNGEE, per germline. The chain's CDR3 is CASTPPGARSSYNEQFF. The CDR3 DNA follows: TGTGCCAGCACCCCCCCGGGAGCCCGGAGCTCCTACAATGAGCAGTTCTTC.

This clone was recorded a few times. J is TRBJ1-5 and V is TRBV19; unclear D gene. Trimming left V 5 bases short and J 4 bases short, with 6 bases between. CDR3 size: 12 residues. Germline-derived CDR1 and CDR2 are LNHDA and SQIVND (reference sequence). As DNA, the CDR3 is TGTGCCAGTAGTTTCAGGAATCAGCCCCAGCATTTT. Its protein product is CASSFRNQPQHF.

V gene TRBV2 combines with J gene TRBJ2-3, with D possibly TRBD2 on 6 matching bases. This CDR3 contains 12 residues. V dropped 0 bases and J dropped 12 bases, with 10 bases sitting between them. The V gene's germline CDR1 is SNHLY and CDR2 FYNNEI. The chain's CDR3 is CASSEARETQYF. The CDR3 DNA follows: TGTGCCAGCAGTGAAGCCCGGGAGACCCAGTATTTT.

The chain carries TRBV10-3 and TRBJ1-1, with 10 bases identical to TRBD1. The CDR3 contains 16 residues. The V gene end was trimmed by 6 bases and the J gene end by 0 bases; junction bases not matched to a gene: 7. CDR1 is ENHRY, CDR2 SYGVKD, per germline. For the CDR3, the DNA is TGTGCCATCAGGGGGGACAGGGGCACGGTGAACACTGAAGCTTTCTTT. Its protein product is CAIRGDRGTVNTEAFF.

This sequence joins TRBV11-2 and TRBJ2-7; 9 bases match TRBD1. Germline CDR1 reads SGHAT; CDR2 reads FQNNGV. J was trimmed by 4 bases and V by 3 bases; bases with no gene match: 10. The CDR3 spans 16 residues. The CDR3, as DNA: TGTGCCAGCAGCTTGAGTATGACAGGGGGTGTTTACGAGCAGTACTTC. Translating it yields CASSLSMTGGVYEQYF.